This paragraph covers one TCR beta chain sequence. Its specificity is not known. Baseline, cycle 4 day 1, and cycle 7 day 1 were the blood sampling points. This sample was included in a study of OX40 agonist ivuxolimab in advanced cancers. Study background: Three dose-escalation patients had partial responses: one with hepatocellular carcinoma and two with cutaneous melanoma.

Study-wide results and caveats: Also present in some nonresponders was a low level of normalized T-cell clonal expansion.

The CDR3 is 13 amino acids. The V and J ends lost 6 bases and 0 bases respectively, with 6 bases between them. CDR1 is ENHRY and CDR2 is SYGVKD in the germline V gene. TCRdb keeps only in-frame clones here, not all; method: immunoSEQ multiplex PCR. The sample has about 55,000 clones; roughly 80% are singletons. V gene TRBV10-3 combines with J gene TRBJ1-3; possibly TRBD1 for D (5 bases). This material consisted of CD4+ or CD8+ T cells sorted from blood, taken in a trial of the OX40 agonist ivuxolimab. This TCR was sampled from an adult with an advanced solid tumor such as melanoma, head and neck, liver or kidney cancer. CDR3 region: CAIRGTSGNTIYF. In nucleotides, the CDR3 is TGTGCCATCAGAGGGACCTCTGGAAACACCATATATTTT.